Described below is a single T cell receptor (beta chain) sequence and its context. These data are taken from a study of T cells in tuberculosis. Time point meaning: new active TB diagnosis, blood taken before or within 7 days of starting treatment. Here immunoSEQ multiplex PCR was the method, and the copy in TCRdb shows in-frame clones only, minus some. The table has about 49,000 clones, about 96% seen once. The sequence was obtained from an adult with tuberculosis. Sample: PBMCs, taken at tuberculosis diagnosis.

The CDR3 is CASSFALRGISNEQFF. In nucleotides, the CDR3 is TGTGCCAGCAGCTTTGCCCTGAGGGGGATTAGTAACGAGCAGTTCTTC. This rearrangement joins TRBV11-2 to TRBJ2-1; D is possibly TRBD1 (6 bases). The ends were cut back, 3 bases at V and 10 bases at J, with 22 bases in the middle. The CDR3 sequence is 16 residues long. Germline lookup yields CDR1 SGHAT and CDR2 FQNNGV. Complete variable domain (other parts from reference TRBV11-2 and TRBJ2-1): EAGVAQSPRYKIIEKRQSVAFWCNPISGHATLYWYQQILGQGPKLLIQFQNNGVVDDSQLPKDRFSAERLKGVDSTLKIQPAKLEDSAVYLCASSFALRGISNEQFFGPGTRLTVL.